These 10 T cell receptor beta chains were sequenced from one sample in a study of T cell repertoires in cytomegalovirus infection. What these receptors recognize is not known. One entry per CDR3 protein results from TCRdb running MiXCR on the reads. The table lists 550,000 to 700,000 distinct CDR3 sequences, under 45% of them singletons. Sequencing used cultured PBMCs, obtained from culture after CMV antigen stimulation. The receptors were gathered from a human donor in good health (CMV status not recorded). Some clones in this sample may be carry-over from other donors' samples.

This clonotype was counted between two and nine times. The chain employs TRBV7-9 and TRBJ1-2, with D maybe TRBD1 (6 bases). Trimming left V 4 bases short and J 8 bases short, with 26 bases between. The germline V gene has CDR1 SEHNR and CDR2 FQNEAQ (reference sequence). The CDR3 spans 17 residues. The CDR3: CASSYRSNVGTRAGYTF. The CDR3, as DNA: TGTGCCAGCAGCTATAGGTCCAACGTGGGGACAAGGGCCGGCTACACCTTC.

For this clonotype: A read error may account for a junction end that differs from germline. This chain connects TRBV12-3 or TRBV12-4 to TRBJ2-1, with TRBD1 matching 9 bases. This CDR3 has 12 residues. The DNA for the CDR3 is TGTGCCAGCAGAACAGGGGGCAATGAGCAGTCCTTC. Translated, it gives CASRTGGNEQSF.

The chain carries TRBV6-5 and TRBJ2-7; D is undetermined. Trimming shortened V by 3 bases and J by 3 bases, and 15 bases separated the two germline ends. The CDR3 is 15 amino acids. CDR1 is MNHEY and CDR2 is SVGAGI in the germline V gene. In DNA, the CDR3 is TGTGCCAGCAGTTATTCCTCCAGGCCCCACTACGAGCAGTACTTC. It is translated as CASSYSSRPHYEQYF.

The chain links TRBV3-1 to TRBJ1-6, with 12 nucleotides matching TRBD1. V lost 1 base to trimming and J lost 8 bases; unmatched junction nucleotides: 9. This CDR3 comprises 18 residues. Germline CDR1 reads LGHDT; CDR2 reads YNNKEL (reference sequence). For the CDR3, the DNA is TGTGCCAGCAGCCAAGGAGGGACAGGGGGCGCCCCGGATTCACCCCTCCACTTT. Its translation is CASSQGGTGGAPDSPLHF.

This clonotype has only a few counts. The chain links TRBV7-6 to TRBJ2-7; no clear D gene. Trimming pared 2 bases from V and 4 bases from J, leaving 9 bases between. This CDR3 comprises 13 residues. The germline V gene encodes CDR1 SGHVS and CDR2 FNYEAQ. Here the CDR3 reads CASSLTFRYEQYF. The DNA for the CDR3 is TGTGCCAGCAGCTTAACTTTCCGATACGAGCAGTACTTC.

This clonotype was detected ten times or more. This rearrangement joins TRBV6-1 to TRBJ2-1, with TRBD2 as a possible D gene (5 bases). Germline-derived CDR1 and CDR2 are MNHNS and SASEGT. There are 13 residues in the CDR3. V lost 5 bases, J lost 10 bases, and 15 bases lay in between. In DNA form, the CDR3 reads TGTGCCAGCAGTAAAAGGTCCGGAGGCGAGCAGTTCTTC. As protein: CASSKRSGGEQFF.

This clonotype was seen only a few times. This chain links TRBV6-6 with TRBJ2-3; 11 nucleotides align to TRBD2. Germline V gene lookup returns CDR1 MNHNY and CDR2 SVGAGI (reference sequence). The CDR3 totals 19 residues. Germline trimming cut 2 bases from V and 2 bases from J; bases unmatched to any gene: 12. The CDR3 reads CASSYGYYGTSGNTDTQYF. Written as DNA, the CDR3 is TGTGCCAGCAGTTACGGTTACTACGGGACTAGCGGAAACACAGATACGCAGTATTTT.

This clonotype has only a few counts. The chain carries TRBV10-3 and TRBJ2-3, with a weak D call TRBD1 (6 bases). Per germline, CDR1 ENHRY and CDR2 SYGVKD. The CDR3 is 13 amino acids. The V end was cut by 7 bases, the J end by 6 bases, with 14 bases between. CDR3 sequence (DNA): TGTGCCATCACGCAGGGGCGAGGGGATACGCAGTATTTT. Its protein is CAITQGRGDTQYF.

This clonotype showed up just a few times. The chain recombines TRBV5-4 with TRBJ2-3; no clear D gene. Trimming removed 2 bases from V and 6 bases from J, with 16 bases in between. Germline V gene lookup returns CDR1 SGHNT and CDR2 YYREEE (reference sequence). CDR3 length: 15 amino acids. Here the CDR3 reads CASSFSGKYGDTQYF. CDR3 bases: TGTGCCAGCAGCTTTAGTGGGAAGTATGGGGATACGCAGTATTTT.

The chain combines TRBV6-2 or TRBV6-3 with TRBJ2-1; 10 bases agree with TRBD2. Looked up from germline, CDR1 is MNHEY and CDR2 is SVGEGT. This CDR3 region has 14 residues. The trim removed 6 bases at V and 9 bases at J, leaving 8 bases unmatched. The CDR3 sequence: CASRVLAGRFEQFF. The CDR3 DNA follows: TGTGCCAGCAGAGTACTAGCGGGACGGTTTGAGCAGTTCTTC.